The 27 T cell receptor beta chains reported below all come from one sample, sequenced in a study of metastatic and nonmetastatic thyroid tumors. TCRdb re-processed the PCR reads through MiXCR. The sample yields about 19,000 clones, approximately 30% seen once. Each patient went into thyroid surgery without having received any treatment. Sample: tumor tissue. The receptors were sampled from a female donor with papillary thyroid cancer or a benign thyroid nodule (not recorded which). Some clones in this sample may be carry-over from other donors' samples.

This clone showed up many times. This chain joins TRBV5-1 and TRBJ2-1; 10 bases line up with TRBD2. In germline, CDR1 is SGHRS, CDR2 YFSETQ. V lost 0 bases and J lost 6; bases outside the gene matches: 0. This CDR3 is built from 14 residues. The CDR3 region has the DNA TGCGCCAGCAGCTTGGGGACTAGCGGCAATGAGCAGTTCTTC. It specifies CASSLGTSGNEQFF.

This clone has at least ten counts. The rearrangement uses TRBV29-1 and TRBJ2-6, with D possibly matching TRBD1 (6 bases). This CDR3 is built from 14 residues. CDR1 and CDR2 from the germline V gene are SQVTM and ANQGSEA. V was trimmed by 3 bases and J by 6 bases, leaving 12 bases between them. In DNA form, the CDR3 reads TGCAGCGTTGAGGGCAGGGGAGAGGCCAACGTCCTGACTTTC. It encodes CSVEGRGEANVLTF.

This clone was seen a handful of times. This may come from a read error, since a much larger clone is one base off. No conserved phenylalanine or tryptophan is present at the end of the CDR3, so a read error is the likely explanation. The chain employs TRBV7-9 and TRBJ1-1; no firm D call. V lost 5 bases to trimming and J lost 2 bases, with 15 bases between them. The CDR3 loop spans 15 amino acids. Germline CDR1 reads SEHNR; CDR2 reads FQNEAQ (reference sequence). CDR3 loop: CASSLFSGRNTEAFL. CDR3 nucleotides: TGTGCCAGCAGCCTCTTCTCCGGTAGAAACACTGAAGCTTTCTTG.

There are many counts of this clone. This chain links TRBV6-1 with TRBJ2-4; 8 nucleotides match TRBD1. This CDR3 is built from 15 residues. J gave up 4 bases and V 5 bases, and 7 bases lay outside the gene matches. CDR1 and CDR2 from the germline V gene are MNHNS and SASEGT. The CDR3 DNA sequence: TGTGCCAGCAGTCAGGGGGCGCTGGGGAAAAACATTCAGTACTTC. Translation gives CASSQGALGKNIQYF.

The chain uses TRBV19 and TRBJ1-3, with unresolved D. The CDR3 is 16 residues long. Germline values: CDR1 LNHDA, CDR2 SQIVND (reference sequence). V dropped 5 bases and J dropped 0 bases, with 14 bases sitting between them. CDR3 sequence reads: CASSLQSSSSGNTIYF. CDR3 nucleotides: TGTGCCAGTAGTCTACAGTCATCGAGCTCTGGAAACACCATATATTTT.

The chain links TRBV2 to TRBJ1-6; D ambiguous. In germline, CDR1 is SNHLY, CDR2 FYNNEI. The CDR3 totals 13 residues. Trimming shortened V by 10 bases and J by 0 bases, and 7 bases separated the two germline ends. The CDR3 region is CATQISYNSPLHF. CDR3 coding DNA: TGTGCCACACAGATCTCCTATAATTCACCCCTCCACTTT.

V gene TRBV7-3 combines with J gene TRBJ2-6, with 7 nucleotides matching TRBD1. V shed 1 base and J 3 bases; nucleotides not matched to a gene: 15. CDR3 length: 20 amino acids. Germline assignment: CDR1 SGHTA and CDR2 FQGTGA. The CDR3 loop reads CASSLIPRPGQIFGANVLTF. For the CDR3, the DNA is TGTGCCAGCAGCTTAATTCCGAGGCCGGGACAGATCTTTGGGGCCAACGTCCTGACTTTC.

This clone showed up many times. The genes are TRBV6-1 and TRBJ1-1, with 8 bases matching TRBD1. The CDR3 length is 16 residues. Per germline, CDR1 MNHNS and CDR2 SASEGT. The trim removed 6 bases at V and 0 bases at J, leaving 9 bases unmatched. CDR3 in amino acids: CASRHDRGPMNTEAFF. DNA of the CDR3: TGTGCCAGCAGGCATGACAGGGGTCCCATGAACACTGAAGCTTTCTTT.

This clone was observed a few times. The rearrangement links TRBV27 to TRBJ1-1; D not certain. V was shortened by 6 bases and J by 7 bases, with 21 bases between the two germline ends. Germline loops: CDR1 MNHEY, CDR2 SMNVEV (reference sequence). This CDR3 region has 15 residues. The CDR3 DNA reads as TGTGCCAGCAGCCGGCCCCCCACCATGGCTTATGAAGCTTTCTTT. This codes for CASSRPPTMAYEAFF.

In the case of this clone: A read error is possible here, since a much larger clone lies one base away. The chain links TRBV29-1 to TRBJ1-2; 10 positions agree with TRBD1. The CDR3 contains 13 residues. The germline gives CDR1 SQVTM, CDR2 ANQGSEA. The CDR3 sequence: CSVGTGGNYCYTF. CDR3 in DNA: TGCAGCGTTGGGACAGGGGGTAACTATTGCTACACCTTC.

The chain is built from TRBV20-1 and TRBJ2-7, with 8 bases aligning to TRBD2. CDR3 length: 15 residues. Looked up from germline, CDR1 is DFQATT and CDR2 is SNEGSKA (reference sequence). Losses at the gene ends were 0 bases for V and 2 bases for J; bases not matched to a gene: 6. This CDR3 reads CSAREAASGPYEQYF. CDR3 DNA sequence: TGCAGTGCTAGAGAGGCGGCTAGCGGGCCCTACGAGCAGTACTTC.

The CDR3 reads CASRLTSSAITDTQYF. For the CDR3, the DNA is TGTGCCAGCAGACTCACGTCTAGCGCTATCACAGATACGCAGTATTTT. The rearrangement links TRBV11-2 to TRBJ2-3, with D perhaps matching TRBD2 (6 bases). Between the trimmed V and J ends, which lost 6 bases and 2 bases, there was a span of 18 bases. Looked up from germline, CDR1 is SGHAT and CDR2 is FQNNGV. This CDR3 region has 16 residues.

Comment on this clone: The conserved phenylalanine or tryptophan is not found at the CDR3 terminus, so this likely reflects a read error. V usage is TRBV10-3 and J usage is TRBJ2-7; D remains unclear. The germline CDR1 and CDR2 sequences are ENHRY and SYGVKD. The CDR3 has 11 residues. In DNA form, the CDR3 reads TGTGCCATCATTGAGAGTTACGAGCAGTACTAC. Residues: CAIIESYEQYY.

This clone was counted many times. The chain links TRBV15 to TRBJ2-5; perhaps TRBD2 as D (6 bases). The CDR3 length is 14 residues. V gave up 5 bases and J gave up 5 bases, with 15 bases separating them. The germline V gene encodes CDR1 LNHNV and CDR2 YYDKDF (reference sequence). This CDR3 reads CATSLGGIGETQYF. For the CDR3, the DNA is TGTGCCACCAGCTTAGGAGGGATTGGTGAGACCCAGTACTTC. The entire variable domain, with the rest obtained from reference TRBV15 and TRBJ2-5, is as follows: DAMVIQNPRYQVTQFGKPVTLSCSQTLNHNVMYWYQQKSSQAPKLLFHYYDKDFNNEADTPDNFQSRRPNTSFCFLDIRSPGLGDTAMYLCATSLGGIGETQYFGPGTRLLVL.

As to this clone: Given a much more abundant clone one base away, this may be a read error. The chain combines TRBV28 with TRBJ2-1, with 7 bases fitting TRBD2. The germline CDR1 and CDR2 sequences are MDHEN and SYDVKM. Trimming removed 9 bases from V and 6 bases from J; junction bases left unmatched: 11. The CDR3 spans 14 residues. DNA for the CDR3: TGTGCCAGGGAACTCGGGACTATCGGCAATGAGCAGTTCTTC. It translates to CARELGTIGNEQFF.

Turning to this clone: This CDR3 is missing its conserved last phenylalanine or tryptophan, likely due to a read error. The chain has TRBV10-3 and TRBJ2-3; 10 positions agree with TRBD2. V trimming: 5 bases; J trimming: 0 bases; junction bases outside the gene matches: 8. Germline V gene data show CDR1 as ENHRY and CDR2 as SYGVKD. This CDR3 spans 17 amino acids. The CDR3, as DNA: TGTGCCATCAGTACAGGGACTAGCGCCTCTAGCACAGATACGCAGTATCTT. It translates to CAISTGTSASSTDTQYL.

V usage is TRBV12-3 or TRBV12-4 and J usage is TRBJ2-7; no reliable D call. This CDR3 is 13 amino acids long. V was trimmed by 0 bases and J by 5 bases, leaving 8 bases between them. The CDR3 DNA follows: TGTGCCAGCAGTTTAGCGCAAGGGCACGAGCAGTACTTC. Translating it yields CASSLAQGHEQYF.

This rearrangement joins TRBV6-2 or TRBV6-3 to TRBJ1-6, with 7 bases lining up with TRBD1. The CDR3 extends over 15 amino acids. V was clipped by 4 bases and J by 8 bases; unmatched bases: 8. Looked up from germline, CDR1 is MNHEY and CDR2 is SVGEGT. The CDR3 spells CASSWGTENHSPLHF. CDR3 DNA: TGTGCCAGCAGTTGGGGGACAGAGAATCATTCACCCCTCCACTTT.

This clone rates as medium-sized. The chain links TRBV28 to TRBJ2-7, with a possible D match to TRBD1 (5 bases). The germline CDR1 and CDR2 sequences are MDHEN and SYDVKM. The CDR3 spans 15 residues. Trimming cost V 6 bases and J 0 bases, with 15 bases left between them. CDR3 DNA: TGTGCCAGCAGCAAGTTTGGGGCCCACTCCTACGAGCAGTACTTC. Translating gives CASSKFGAHSYEQYF.

J is TRBJ2-5 and V is TRBV6-2 or TRBV6-3, with 8 bases fitting TRBD2. Trimming removed 7 bases from V and 2 bases from J; junction bases left unmatched: 9. CDR3 length: 15 residues. Germline V lookup: CDR1 MNHEY, CDR2 SVGEGT. The CDR3 region has the DNA TGTGCCAGCACTGGAATAGCGGGAACTCAAGAGACCCAGTACTTC. It translates to CASTGIAGTQETQYF.

The chain employs TRBV5-1 and TRBJ2-5; the D is unclear. Trimming removed 2 bases from V and 1 base from J, with 12 bases in between. Germline assignment: CDR1 SGHRS and CDR2 YFSETQ. This CDR3 region has 15 residues. CDR3 nucleotides: TGCGCCAGCAGCTTCGCGGACCCAGCCCAAGAGACCCAGTACTTC. Translation gives CASSFADPAQETQYF.

As for this clone: At one end, the junction sequence differs from germline, possibly due to a read error. The V gene is TRBV7-8, the J gene TRBJ1-4; 7 bases line up with TRBD1. CDR1 is SGHVS and CDR2 is FQNEAQ in the germline V gene. This CDR3 contains 16 residues. Written as DNA, the CDR3 is TGTGTCAGCAGTCAAACGACAGGGCGTTATAATGAAAAACTGTTTTTT. Its protein product is CVSSQTTGRYNEKLFF.

The genes are TRBV20-1 and TRBJ2-7; no definite D call. Trimming pared 1 base from V and 0 bases from J, leaving 10 bases between. The length of the CDR3 is 14 residues. Germline V gives CDR1 DFQATT, CDR2 SNEGSKA (reference sequence). CDR3 in DNA: TGCAGTGCTAGAGCCCGGAGAACCTCCTACGAGCAGTACTTC. This translates into CSARARRTSYEQYF.

The chain joins TRBV11-2 to TRBJ1-5; 12 bases match TRBD1. Germline V gene data show CDR1 as SGHAT and CDR2 as FQNNGV. The CDR3 spans 16 residues. The junction had 2 bases not matched to a gene; V was cut back by 1 base and J by 4 bases. The DNA for the CDR3 is TGTGCCAGCAGCTTAGGGGGACAGGGGGCTAATCAGCCCCAGCATTTT. It specifies CASSLGGQGANQPQHF. Full variable domain (remainder filled in from reference TRBV11-2 and TRBJ1-5): EAGVAQSPRYKIIEKRQSVAFWCNPISGHATLYWYQQILGQGPKLLIQFQNNGVVDDSQLPKDRFSAERLKGVDSTLKIQPAKLEDSAVYLCASSLGGQGANQPQHFGDGTRLSIL.

This clone was recorded at least ten times. V usage is TRBV4-1 and J usage is TRBJ1-4, with D possibly TRBD1 on 5 matching bases. The CDR3 consists of 16 residues. V was pared by 0 bases and J by 2 bases, with 10 bases between. Germline V lookup: CDR1 MGHRA, CDR2 YSYEKL. The CDR3 protein is CASSQDRYRTNEKLFF. The CDR3 coding sequence is TGCGCCAGCAGCCAAGATAGGTACAGGACTAATGAAAAACTGTTTTTT.

The chain recombines TRBV20-1 with TRBJ1-2; TRBD1 aligns across 11 bases. V was pared by 4 bases and J by 0 bases, with 7 bases of the junction left unmatched. CDR1 and CDR2 from the germline V gene are DFQATT and SNEGSKA (reference sequence). The CDR3 runs to 16 residues. This CDR3 reads CSANGQGAEANYGYTF. DNA of the CDR3: TGCAGTGCTAACGGACAGGGGGCGGAGGCTAACTATGGCTACACCTTC.

This clone is labeled medium-sized. The chain is built from TRBV6-5 and TRBJ2-7; D call uncertain. This CDR3 has 12 amino acids. The V end lost 2 bases, the J end lost 6 bases, and 8 bases lay between the germline ends. Germline V lookup: CDR1 MNHEY, CDR2 SVGAGI. The CDR3 coding sequence is TGTGCCAGCAGTTACAGGGTTGGCGAGCAGTACTTC. The encoded protein is CASSYRVGEQYF.